This TCR beta chain was found in a study of response to subunit inactivated influenza vaccine. This CDR3 is 15 amino acids long. Germline CDR1 reads DFQATT; CDR2 reads SNEGSKA (reference sequence). The ends were cut back, 0 bases at V and 5 bases at J, with 14 bases in the middle. TCRdb analysed the RT-PCR reads with MiXCR anew, one entry per CDR3 protein. The sample consists of roughly 520,000 distinct CDR3 sequences, around 25% of them appearing once. Source: CD4+ T cells sorted from PBMCs, taken 4 to 6 days after vaccination. The chain joins TRBV20-1 to TRBJ2-1; D ambiguous. This receptor was taken from a man in his fifties or sixties who received an inactivated influenza vaccine. CDR3 loop: CSARDGRSGHNEQFF. The CDR3 DNA is TGCAGTGCTAGAGATGGAAGATCTGGCCACAATGAGCAGTTCTTC.